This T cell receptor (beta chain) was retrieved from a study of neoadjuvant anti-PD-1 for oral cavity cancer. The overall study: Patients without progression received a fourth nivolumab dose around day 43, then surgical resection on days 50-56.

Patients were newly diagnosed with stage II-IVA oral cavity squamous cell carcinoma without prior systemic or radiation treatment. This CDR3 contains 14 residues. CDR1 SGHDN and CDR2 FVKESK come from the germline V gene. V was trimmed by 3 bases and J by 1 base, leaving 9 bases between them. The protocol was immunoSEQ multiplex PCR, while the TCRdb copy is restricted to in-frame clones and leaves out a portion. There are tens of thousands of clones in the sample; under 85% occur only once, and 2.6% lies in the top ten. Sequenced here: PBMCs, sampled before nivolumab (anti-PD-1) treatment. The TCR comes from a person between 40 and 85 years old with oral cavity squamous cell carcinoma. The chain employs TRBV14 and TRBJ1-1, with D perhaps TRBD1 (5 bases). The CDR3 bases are TGTGCCAGCAGCCATTCCGGGGCGAACACTGAAGCTTTCTTT. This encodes CASSHSGANTEAFF.